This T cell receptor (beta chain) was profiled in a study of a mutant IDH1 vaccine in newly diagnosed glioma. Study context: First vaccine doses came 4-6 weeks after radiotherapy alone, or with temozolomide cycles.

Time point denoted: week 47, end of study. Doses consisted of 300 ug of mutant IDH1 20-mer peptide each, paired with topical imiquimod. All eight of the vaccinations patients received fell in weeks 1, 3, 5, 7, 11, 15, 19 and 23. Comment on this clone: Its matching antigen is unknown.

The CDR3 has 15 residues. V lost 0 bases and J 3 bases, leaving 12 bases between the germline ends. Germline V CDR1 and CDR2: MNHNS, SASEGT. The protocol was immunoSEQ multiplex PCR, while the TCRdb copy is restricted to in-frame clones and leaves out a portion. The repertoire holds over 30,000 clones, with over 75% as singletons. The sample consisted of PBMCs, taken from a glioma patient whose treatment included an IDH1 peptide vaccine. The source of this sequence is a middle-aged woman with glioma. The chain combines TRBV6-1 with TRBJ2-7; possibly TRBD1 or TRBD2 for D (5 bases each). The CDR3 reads CASSEAGQRGYEQYF. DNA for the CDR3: TGTGCCAGCAGTGAAGCTGGGCAGAGGGGCTACGAGCAGTACTTC.